Given below is one T cell receptor beta chain in context. These data belong to a study of shared clonotypes between healthy human individuals. TCRdb's copy holds only in-frame clones and misses some; the assay was immunoSEQ multiplex PCR. The sample has around 1.1 million clones, 78% seen once. This receptor was identified in a man aged 18 to 35 in good health. Some clones in this sample may be carry-over from other donors' samples. The sequenced sample consisted of memory CD4+ T cells from PBMCs. Subset indicated: CD45RA-negative fraction.

CDR3 sequence reads: CASSQEPERNSYEQYF. Here the CDR3 DNA reads TGTGCCAGCAGCCAAGAGCCCGAGCGGAACTCCTACGAGCAGTACTTC. This sequence joins TRBV4-2 and TRBJ2-7, with D possibly matching TRBD2 (5 bases). The CDR3 loop spans 16 amino acids. V was cut by 0 bases and J by 0 bases, with 12 bases left in between. The germline gives CDR1 LGHNA, CDR2 YNFKEQ.